This TCR beta chain was observed in a study of cytomegalovirus exposure and HLA in healthy donors. Study observations and caveats: Associated with cytomegalovirus, according to the listing, were 170 or so TCR beta chains.

This CDR3 spans 15 amino acids. The junction had 6 bases not matched to a gene; V was cut back by 1 base and J by 4 bases. CDR1 is LNHDA, CDR2 SQIVND, per germline (reference sequence). Of note for this clone: What it binds is unknown.

Those who donated were healthy bone marrow donors. 13 Jbeta primers and 60 Vbeta primers were used for the PCR. Clones were sequenced by immunoSEQ multiplex PCR, and TCRdb holds only the in-frame ones, with some missing. The sample lists around 170,000 clones, approximately 79% occurring once. This chain links TRBV19 with TRBJ1-1; 7 positions match TRBD1. This receptor was identified in a man between 35 and 55 years old in good health and CMV-seropositive. The sequencing sample was made of PBMCs. As DNA, the CDR3 is TGTGCCAGTAGTATAGCCGGACAGGCGGTCACTGAAGCTTTCTTT. As protein: CASSIAGQAVTEAFF.